This T cell receptor (beta chain) was documented in a study of blood T cell repertoires in COVID-19. Across the whole study: Some COVID-19 samples were acute and others convalescent; all came from the United States, Italy and Spain. The analysed material was cDNA or gDNA that came from T cells, B-cell-depleted T cells, or PBMCs.

Patients from Seattle were sampled longitudinally, starting during active infection. As processed by the authors: Nucleated cell counts were estimated from reference gene primer amplification. TCRdb's table, derived via immunoSEQ multiplex PCR, lists solely in-frame clones and lacks some. The DNA gave D and trimming, while V, J and clone size come from that table. This table has over 90,000 clones, 75% to 85% appearing once. The germline V gene has CDR1 LGHNT and CDR2 FRNRAP. This CDR3 has 13 amino acids. The J segment lost 7 bases and the V segment lost 6 bases, leaving 6 bases of the junction unmatched.

The sample consisted of peripheral blood. This TCR came from an elderly man with COVID-19, enrolled during active disease. The J gene is TRBJ2-7, the V gene TRBV12-5; 10 nucleotides match TRBD1. CDR3 in DNA: TGTGCTAGTGGCACCGGGACAGGGGTGGAGCAGTACTTC. Its protein is CASGTGTGVEQYF.